The following is a T cell receptor (beta chain) sequence with its context. Here immunoSEQ multiplex PCR was the method, and the copy in TCRdb shows in-frame clones only, minus some. The sample carries tens of thousands of clones, 70% to 90% recorded once. The entry originates in a study of identifying expanded T cells in peripheral blood. No infections or other immune events were documented during collection. The origin of this receptor is a person between 18 and 70 years old in good health. Material for sequencing was blood.

CDR3 loop: CASSRQEGFQETQYF. The CDR3 DNA reads as TGTGCCAGCAGTCGACAGGAAGGGTTTCAGGAGACCCAGTACTTC. The chain joins TRBV7-3 to TRBJ2-5; maybe TRBD1 (6 bases). V gave up 6 bases and J gave up 5 bases, with 19 bases separating them. Germline V gene lookup returns CDR1 SGHTA and CDR2 FQGTGA. The CDR3 has 15 residues.